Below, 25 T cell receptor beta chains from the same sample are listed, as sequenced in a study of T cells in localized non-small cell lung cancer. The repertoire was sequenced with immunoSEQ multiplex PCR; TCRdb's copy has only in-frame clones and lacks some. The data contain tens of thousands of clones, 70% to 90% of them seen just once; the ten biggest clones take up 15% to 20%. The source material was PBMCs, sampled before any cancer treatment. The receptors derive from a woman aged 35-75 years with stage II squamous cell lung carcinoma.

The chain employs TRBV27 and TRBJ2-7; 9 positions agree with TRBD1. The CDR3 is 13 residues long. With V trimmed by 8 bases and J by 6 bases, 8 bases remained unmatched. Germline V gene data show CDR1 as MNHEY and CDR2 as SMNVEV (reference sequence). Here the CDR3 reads CASGSGTGTEQYF. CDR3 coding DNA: TGTGCCAGCGGCTCCGGGACAGGGACCGAGCAGTACTTC.

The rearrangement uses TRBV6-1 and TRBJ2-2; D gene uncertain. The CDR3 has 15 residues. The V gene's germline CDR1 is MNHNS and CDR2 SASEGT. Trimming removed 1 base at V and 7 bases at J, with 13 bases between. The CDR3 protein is CASSEVGKGRGELFF. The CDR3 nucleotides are TGTGCCAGCAGTGAAGTTGGTAAGGGCCGCGGGGAGCTGTTTTTT.

For the CDR3, the DNA is TGCGCCAGCAGCTCCCACCAGGGGGCGGGGGAGACCCAGTACTTC. Protein: CASSSHQGAGETQYF. The chain links TRBV5-1 to TRBJ2-5, with 8 bases fitting TRBD1. Trimming cost V 3 bases and J 5 bases; bases outside gene matches: 9. Germline lookup yields CDR1 SGHRS and CDR2 YFSETQ. CDR3 length: 15 residues. Supplemented by reference TRBV5-1 and TRBJ2-5, the full variable domain reads KAGVTQTPRYLIKTRGQQVTLSCSPISGHRSVSWYQQTPGQGLQFLFEYFSETQRNKGNFPGRFSGRQFSNSRSEMNVSTLELGDSALYLCASSSHQGAGETQYFGPGTRLLVL.

This chain's CDR3 is CASSLGDRAHYEQYF. CDR3 bases: TGTGCCAGCAGCTTAGGGGACAGGGCCCACTACGAGCAGTACTTC. V is TRBV5-6 and J is TRBJ2-7, with 9 bases aligning to TRBD1. Trimming cost V 2 bases and J 3 bases; bases outside gene matches: 6. CDR1 is SGHDT, CDR2 YYEEEE, per germline. The CDR3 has 15 residues.

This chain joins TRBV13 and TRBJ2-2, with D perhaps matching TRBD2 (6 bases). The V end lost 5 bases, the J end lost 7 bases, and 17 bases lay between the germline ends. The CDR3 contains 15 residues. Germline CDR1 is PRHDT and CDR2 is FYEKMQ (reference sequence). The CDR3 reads CASSIAGRPSGELFF. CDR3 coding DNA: TGTGCCAGCAGCATCGCGGGACGGCCGAGCGGGGAGCTGTTTTTT.

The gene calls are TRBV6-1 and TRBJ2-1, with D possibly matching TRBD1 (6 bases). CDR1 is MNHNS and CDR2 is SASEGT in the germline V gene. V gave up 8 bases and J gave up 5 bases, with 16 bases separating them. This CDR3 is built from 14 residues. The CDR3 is CASRRGGINNEQFF. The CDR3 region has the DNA TGTGCCAGCCGGAGAGGGGGTATCAACAATGAGCAGTTCTTC.

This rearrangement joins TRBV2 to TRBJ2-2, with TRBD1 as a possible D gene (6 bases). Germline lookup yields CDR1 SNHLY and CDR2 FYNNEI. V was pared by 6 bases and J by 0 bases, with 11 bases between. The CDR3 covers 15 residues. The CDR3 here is CASRRTDSNTGELFF. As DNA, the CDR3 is TGTGCCAGCAGAAGGACAGATTCGAACACCGGGGAGCTGTTTTTT.

CDR3 in amino acids: CASSLGRQFYEQYF. CDR3 sequence (DNA): TGTGCCAGCAGCTTAGGGAGGCAGTTCTACGAGCAGTACTTC. The chain employs TRBV7-2 and TRBJ2-7; possibly TRBD2 for D (5 bases). The V and J ends lost 1 base and 3 bases respectively, with 10 bases between them. This CDR3 has 14 residues. Germline CDR1 reads SGHTA; CDR2 reads FQGNSA. Combining the CDR3 with reference TRBV7-2 and TRBJ2-7 gives the whole variable domain GAGVSQSPSNKVTEKGKDVELRCDPISGHTALYWYRQSLGQGLEFLIYFQGNSAPDKSGLPSDRFSAERTGGSVSTLTIQRTQQEDSAVYLCASSLGRQFYEQYFGPGTRLTVT.

Here the CDR3 DNA reads TGTGCCAGCAGCTCTAGCGGTGCGACCTCCTACGAGCAGTACTTC. It yields the protein CASSSSGATSYEQYF. The chain links TRBV7-2 to TRBJ2-7, with 7 nucleotides matching TRBD2. J gave up 0 bases and V 4 bases, and 6 bases lay outside the gene matches. The CDR3 length is 15 residues. CDR1 and CDR2 from the germline V gene are SGHTA and FQGNSA.

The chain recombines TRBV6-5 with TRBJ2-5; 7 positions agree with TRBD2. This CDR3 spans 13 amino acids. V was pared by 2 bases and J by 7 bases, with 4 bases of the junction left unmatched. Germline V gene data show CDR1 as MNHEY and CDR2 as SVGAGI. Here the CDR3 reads CASSYGQRGTQYF. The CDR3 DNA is TGTGCCAGCAGTTACGGGCAGCGGGGGACCCAGTACTTC.

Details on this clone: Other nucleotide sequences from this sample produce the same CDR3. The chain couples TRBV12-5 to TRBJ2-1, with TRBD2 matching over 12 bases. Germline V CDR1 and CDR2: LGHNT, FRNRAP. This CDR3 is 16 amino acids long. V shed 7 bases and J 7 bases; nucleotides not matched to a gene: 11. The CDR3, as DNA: TGTGCTAGTGATGAGGTGGGACTAGCGGGTCGGAATGAGCAGTTCTTC. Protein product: CASDEVGLAGRNEQFF.

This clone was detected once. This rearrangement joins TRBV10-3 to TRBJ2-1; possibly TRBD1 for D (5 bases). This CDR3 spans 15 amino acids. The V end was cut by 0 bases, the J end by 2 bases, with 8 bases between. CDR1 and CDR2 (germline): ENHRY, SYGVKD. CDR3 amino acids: CAISESAGPYNEQFF. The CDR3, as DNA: TGTGCCATCAGTGAGTCGGCAGGGCCCTACAATGAGCAGTTCTTC.

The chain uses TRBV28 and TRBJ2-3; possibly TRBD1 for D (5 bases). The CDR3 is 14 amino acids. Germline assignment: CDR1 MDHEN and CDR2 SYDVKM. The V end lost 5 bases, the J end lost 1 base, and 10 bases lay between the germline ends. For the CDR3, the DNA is TGTGCCAGCAGTCAAAGCAGGGGCACAGATACGCAGTATTTT. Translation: CASSQSRGTDTQYF.

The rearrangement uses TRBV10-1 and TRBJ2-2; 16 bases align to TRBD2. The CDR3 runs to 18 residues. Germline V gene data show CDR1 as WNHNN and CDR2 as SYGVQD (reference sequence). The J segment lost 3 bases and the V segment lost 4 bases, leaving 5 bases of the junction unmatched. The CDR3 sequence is CASSAGTSGREDTGELFF. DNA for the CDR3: TGCGCCAGCAGTGCGGGGACTAGCGGGAGGGAGGACACCGGGGAGCTGTTTTTT.

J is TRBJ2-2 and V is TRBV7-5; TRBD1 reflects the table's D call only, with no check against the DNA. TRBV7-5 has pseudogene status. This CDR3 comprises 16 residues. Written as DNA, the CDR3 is TGTGTCAGAAGCCTTAACCGGGACAAGCGAACCGGGGAGCTGTTTTTT. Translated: CVRSLNRDKRTGELFF.

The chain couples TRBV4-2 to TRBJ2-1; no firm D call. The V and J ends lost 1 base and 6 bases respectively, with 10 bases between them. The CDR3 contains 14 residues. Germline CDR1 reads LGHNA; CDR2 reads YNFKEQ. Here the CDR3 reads CASSQAPLFNEQFF. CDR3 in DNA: TGTGCCAGCAGCCAAGCCCCCCTGTTCAATGAGCAGTTCTTC.

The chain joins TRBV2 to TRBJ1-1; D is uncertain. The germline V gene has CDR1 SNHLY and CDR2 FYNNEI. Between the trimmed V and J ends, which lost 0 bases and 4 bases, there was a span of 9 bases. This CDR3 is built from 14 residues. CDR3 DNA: TGTGCCAGCAGTGAAGCCCCACTGATCACTGAAGCTTTCTTT. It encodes CASSEAPLITEAFF.

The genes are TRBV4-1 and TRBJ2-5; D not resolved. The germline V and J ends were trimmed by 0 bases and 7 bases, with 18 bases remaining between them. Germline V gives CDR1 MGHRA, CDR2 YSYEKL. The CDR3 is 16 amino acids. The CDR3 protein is CASSQEGWKEGWTQYF. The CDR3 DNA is TGCGCCAGCAGCCAAGAGGGGTGGAAAGAAGGGTGGACCCAGTACTTC.

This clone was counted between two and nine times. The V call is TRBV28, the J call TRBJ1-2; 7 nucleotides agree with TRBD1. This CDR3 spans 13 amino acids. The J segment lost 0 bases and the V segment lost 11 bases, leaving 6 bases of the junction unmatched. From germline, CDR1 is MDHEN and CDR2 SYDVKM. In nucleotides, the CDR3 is TGTGCCCACCGGGACAGTTCTAACTATGGCTACACCTTC. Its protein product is CAHRDSSNYGYTF.

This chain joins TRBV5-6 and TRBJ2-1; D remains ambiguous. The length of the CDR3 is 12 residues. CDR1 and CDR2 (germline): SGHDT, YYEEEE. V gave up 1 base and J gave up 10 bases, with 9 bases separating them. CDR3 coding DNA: TGTGCCAGCAGCTTGAGTCGGTACGAGCAGTTCTTC. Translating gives CASSLSRYEQFF.

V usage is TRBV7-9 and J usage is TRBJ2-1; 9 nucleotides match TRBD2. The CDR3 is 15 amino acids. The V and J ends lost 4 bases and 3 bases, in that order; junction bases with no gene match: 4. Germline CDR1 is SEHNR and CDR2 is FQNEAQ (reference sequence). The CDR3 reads CASSSFSGGYNEQFF. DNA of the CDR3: TGTGCCAGCAGCTCCTTTAGCGGGGGCTACAATGAGCAGTTCTTC.

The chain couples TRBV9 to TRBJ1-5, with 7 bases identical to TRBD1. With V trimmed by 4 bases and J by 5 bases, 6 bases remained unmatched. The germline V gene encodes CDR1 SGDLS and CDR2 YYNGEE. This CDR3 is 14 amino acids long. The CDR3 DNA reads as TGTGCCAGCAGCCCTACAGGGGACGATCAGCCCCAGCATTTT. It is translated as CASSPTGDDQPQHF.

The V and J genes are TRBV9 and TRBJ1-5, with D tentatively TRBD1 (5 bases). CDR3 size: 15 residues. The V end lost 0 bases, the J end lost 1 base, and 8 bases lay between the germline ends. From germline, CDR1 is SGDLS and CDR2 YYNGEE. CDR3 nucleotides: TGTGCCAGCAGCGTAGGAGGGGAGAGCAATCAGCCCCAGCATTTT. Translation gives CASSVGGESNQPQHF.

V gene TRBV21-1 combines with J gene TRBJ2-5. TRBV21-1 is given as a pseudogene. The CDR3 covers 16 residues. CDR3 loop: CASSKGRRTQQETQYF. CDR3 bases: TGTGCCAGCAGCAAAGGGCGGCGGACCCAACAAGAGACCCAGTACTTC.

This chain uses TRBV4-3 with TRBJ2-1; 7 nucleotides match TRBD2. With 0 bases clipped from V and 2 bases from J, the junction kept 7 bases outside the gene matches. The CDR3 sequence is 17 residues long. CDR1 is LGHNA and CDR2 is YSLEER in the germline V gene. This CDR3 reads CASSQDRASGAYNEQFF. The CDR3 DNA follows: TGCGCCAGCAGCCAAGACAGGGCTAGCGGAGCCTACAATGAGCAGTTCTTC.